A selection of T cell receptor beta chains follows, all from one sample in a study of Graves' ophthalmopathy and Graves' hyperthyroidism. TCRdb passed the multiplex PCR reads through MiXCR, listing each CDR3 protein once. The sample includes some 160,000 distinct CDR3 sequences, around two fifths of them seen just once. Sequenced sample: peripheral blood. These receptors originate from a man aged 25-45 years with Graves' ophthalmopathy. Each CDR3 is given with its conserved first and last residue. A D gene is named only where the DNA matches it firmly. A row's size may be missing; if present it is once, few, many or a size class.

v_gene,j_gene,abundance,len,d_gene,CDR3aa,CDR3nt
TRBV6-1,TRBJ2-7,NA,17,TRBD2,CASSLEGTSGSRDEQYF,TGTGCCAGCAGCTTGGAGGGGACTAGCGGATCCCGGGACGAGCAGTACTTC
TRBV28,TRBJ2-7,many,12,NA,CASSLMADEQYF,TGTGCCAGCAGTTTAATGGCGGACGAGCAGTACTTC
TRBV29-1,TRBJ2-7,many,13,TRBD2,CSVETSGTYEQYF,TGCAGCGTTGAGACTAGCGGGACCTACGAGCAGTACTTC
TRBV6-1,TRBJ1-1,NA,14,NA,CASLDRGSNTEAFF,TGTGCCAGCTTAGATCGGGGTTCGAACACTGAAGCTTTCTTT
TRBV12-3/TRBV12-4,TRBJ2-7,many,18,TRBD2,CASSLIPLRGRVSYEQYF,TGTGCCAGCAGTTTAATACCATTACGCGGGAGGGTCTCCTACGAGCAGTACTTC
TRBV19,TRBJ1-2,many,16,TRBD1,CASGIGQVKRHYGYTF,TGTGCCAGTGGTATAGGACAGGTCAAGCGACACTATGGCTACACCTTC
TRBV6-1,TRBJ1-5,NA,13,NA,CASSLGEVQPQHF,TGTGCCAGCAGCCTAGGGGAGGTTCAGCCCCAGCATTTT
TRBV20-1,TRBJ1-2,NA,11,NA,CSAEANYGYTF,TGCAGTGCAGAAGCTAACTATGGCTACACCTTC
TRBV18,TRBJ1-5,many,13,NA,CASSPDPNQPQHF,TGTGCCAGCTCACCGGACCCCAATCAGCCCCAGCATTTT
TRBV27,TRBJ1-1,many,14,NA,CASRLNRAGSDAFF,TGTGCCAGCAGACTCAACCGGGCCGGCTCTGACGCTTTCTTT
TRBV30,TRBJ1-3,NA,17,NA,CAWSPISGRSSGNTIYF,TGTGCCTGGAGTCCAATCTCGGGACGCTCCTCTGGAAACACCATATATTTT
TRBV6-1,TRBJ2-2,NA,16,TRBD1,CASSARTGANTGELFF,TGTGCCAGCAGTGCCAGGACAGGGGCGAACACCGGGGAGCTGTTTTTT
TRBV6-5,TRBJ1-5,once,15,NA,CASSSWQGGNQPQHF,TGTGCCAGCAGTTCCTGGCAGGGTGGCAATCAGCCCCAGCATTTT
TRBV12-3/TRBV12-4,TRBJ2-7,few,13,NA,CASRRGTSYEQYF,TGTGCCAGCAGGCGAGGAACCTCCTACGAGCAGTACTTC
TRBV29-1,TRBJ1-1,many,12,NA,CSVRPMNTEAFF,TGCAGCGTTCGTCCCATGAACACTGAAGCTTTCTTT
TRBV30,TRBJ2-7,many,13,NA,CAWSVNRDYEQYF,TGTGCCTGGAGTGTGAACAGAGACTACGAGCAGTACTTC
TRBV6-1,TRBJ1-2,once,17,NA,CASSELIGGPSNYGYTF,TGTGCCAGCAGTGAACTTATAGGGGGGCCATCTAACTATGGCTACACCTTC
TRBV28,TRBJ1-1,many,13,NA,CASSRGRRYEAFF,TGTGCCAGCAGTAGGGGCCGTCGTTATGAAGCTTTCTTT
TRBV12-3/TRBV12-4,TRBJ2-5,many,12,NA,CASSSGGETQYF,TGTGCCAGCAGTTCCGGGGGAGAGACCCAGTACTTC
TRBV7-2,TRBJ1-1,NA,14,NA,CASSLQILSSEAFF,TGTGCCAGCAGCTTACAAATACTCTCCTCGGAAGCTTTCTTT
TRBV12-3/TRBV12-4,TRBJ1-2,few,13,TRBD1,CALLGQGFYGYTF,TGTGCCTTACTGGGACAGGGGTTCTATGGCTACACCTTC
TRBV7-8,TRBJ2-7,NA,14,NA,CASSLYADKNEQYF,TGTGCCAGCAGCTTATACGCTGATAAGAACGAGCAGTACTTC
TRBV30,TRBJ1-2,many,13,NA,CAWSVQGFYGYTF,TGTGCCTGGAGTGTACAGGGCTTCTATGGCTACACCTTC
TRBV12-3/TRBV12-4,TRBJ2-7,few,14,TRBD2,CASSPLAGEDEQYF,TGTGCCAGCAGTCCACTAGCGGGAGAGGACGAGCAGTACTTC
TRBV6-5,TRBJ1-3,NA,16,NA,CASSYSRLGAGNTIYF,TGTGCCAGCAGTTACTCGCGTCTGGGGGCTGGAAACACCATATATTTT
TRBV6-1,TRBJ1-3,NA,14,NA,CASTRTYSGNTIYF,TGTGCCAGCACCAGGACATACTCTGGAAACACCATATATTTT
TRBV11-2,TRBJ1-2,many,16,NA,CASSLDQPGRLLGYTF,TGTGCCAGCAGCTTAGATCAACCGGGGCGGCTCCTTGGCTACACCTTC
TRBV6-5,TRBJ2-5,many,16,NA,CASSYRPRGGQETQYF,TGTGCCAGCAGTTACCGTCCAAGGGGGGGCCAAGAGACCCAGTACTTC
TRBV12-3/TRBV12-4,TRBJ2-7,NA,15,TRBD1,CASSEPGQGFYEQYF,TGTGCCAGCAGTGAACCGGGACAGGGCTTCTACGAGCAGTACTTC